The next 26 T cell receptor beta chains were all read from a single sample in a study of T cell clonality in common variable immunodeficiency. This table comes from immunoSEQ multiplex PCR, and its TCRdb copy is limited to in-frame clones, with some not included. The sample presents about 52,000 clones, none singletons. Sequences were obtained from peripheral blood mononuclear cells. These receptors originate from a person aged 18 to 70 in good health.

Concerning this clone: The read finishes 3 residues shy of the CDR3 end, and the germline J gene is used to complete it. This chain joins TRBV2 and TRBJ1-1, with D unresolved. CDR3 size: 12 residues. Per the germline V gene, CDR1 is SNHLY and CDR2 is FYNNEI. The part of the CDR3 DNA that was read is TGTGCCAGCAGTGTGAGCACAGATACG. It yields the protein CASSVSTDT. The whole CDR3 is CASSVSTDTAFF.

This clone was detected ten times or more. The missing CDR3 end, 3 residues past where the read stops, is filled in from the germline J gene. V usage is TRBV7-2 and J usage is TRBJ1-4; D gene ambiguous. Germline lookup yields CDR1 SGHTA and CDR2 FQGNSA. The CDR3 runs to 14 residues. Trimming left V 6 bases short and J 7 bases short, with 15 bases between. CDR3 loop: CASRRGSYSEKLFF. The sequenced CDR3 bases are TGTGCCAGCAGACGAGGGTCGTATAGTGAAAAA.

This clone was seen many times. The read terminates 3 residues before the CDR3 end, so the remaining end is supplied by the germline J gene. J is TRBJ2-1 and V is TRBV20-1; D call uncertain. V dropped 0 bases and J dropped 0 bases, with 15 bases sitting between them. The CDR3 sequence is 17 residues long. The V gene's germline CDR1 is DFQATT and CDR2 SNEGSKA (reference sequence). CDR3: CSARDLRQASSYNEQFF. CDR3 bases read: TGCAGTGCTAGAGATCTACGGCAGGCGAGCTCCTACAATGAG.

This clone appeared many times. The sequence runs out 3 residues before the end of the CDR3; the remainder is reconstructed from the germline J gene. The rearrangement uses TRBV10-3 and TRBJ2-3; no definite D call. CDR1 ENHRY and CDR2 SYGVKD come from the germline V gene. This CDR3 spans 14 amino acids. The part of the CDR3 DNA that was read is TGTGCTGCCAGGCAATCCGTGAGCACAGATACG. Its protein is CAARQSVSTDT. The full CDR3 sequence reads CAARQSVSTDTQYF.

At least ten counts were recorded for this clone. The read finishes 3 residues shy of the CDR3 end, and the germline J gene is used to complete it. The rearrangement joins TRBV20-1 to TRBJ2-3, with a tentative D call TRBD2 (6 bases). This CDR3 is 13 amino acids long. Trimming stripped 5 bases from V and 2 bases from J, with 11 bases between. The germline V gene encodes CDR1 DFQATT and CDR2 SNEGSKA (reference sequence). The CDR3 region is CSAVSGSTDTQYF. The CDR3 bases that were read are TGCAGTGCTGTCAGCGGGTCCACAGATACG.

This clone was observed many times. The CDR3 end lies 3 residues beyond the end of the read and is filled in from the germline J gene. This chain joins TRBV5-1 and TRBJ1-1; no definite D call. The V gene's germline CDR1 is SGHRS and CDR2 YFSETQ. The V end was cut by 5 bases, the J end by 1 base, with 12 bases between. The CDR3 runs to 14 residues. The DNA read from the CDR3 is TGCGCCAGCAGACAACAGACGACGAACACTGAA. Its protein product is CASRQQTTNTE. The CDR3 in full is CASRQQTTNTEAFF.

This clone was counted many times. The observed sequence ends 3 residues before the CDR3 terminus, with the missing tail filled in from the germline J gene. The chain couples TRBV7-2 to TRBJ2-1; tentatively, D is TRBD2 (5 bases). Per the germline V gene, CDR1 is SGHTA and CDR2 is FQGNSA. Trimming shortened V by 5 bases and J by 7 bases, and 12 bases separated the two germline ends. This CDR3 is built from 13 residues. CDR3 DNA (partial): TGTGCCAGCAGCCTGACGAGGGTAAATGAG. Amino acids: CASSLTRVNE. The CDR3 in full is CASSLTRVNEQFF. Supplemented by reference TRBV7-2 and TRBJ2-1, the full variable domain reads GAGVSQSPSNKVTEKGKDVELRCDPISGHTALYWYRQSLGQGLEFLIYFQGNSAPDKSGLPSDRFSAERTGGSVSTLTIQRTQQEDSAVYLCASSLTRVNEQFFGPGTRLTVL.

Many counts were recorded for this clone. CDR3 sequence: CASSLERLVQGEAFF. CDR3 bases read: TGTGCCAGCAGCTTAGAAAGGTTGGTGCAGGGGGAA. This chain connects TRBV7-9 to TRBJ1-1, with D possibly matching TRBD1 (6 bases). The read stops 3 residues short of the end of the CDR3; the missing end is completed from the germline J gene. Germline V CDR1 and CDR2: SEHNR, FQNEAQ (reference sequence). The length of the CDR3 is 15 residues. The full variable domain, with the rest looked up from reference TRBV7-9 and TRBJ1-1, is DTGVSQNPRHKITKRGQNVTFRCDPISEHNRLYWYRQTLGQGPEFLTYFQNEAQLEKSRLLSDRFSAERPKGSFSTLEIQRTEQGDSAMYLCASSLERLVQGEAFFGQGTRLTVV.

This clone has just a few counts. The read ends 3 residues shy of where the CDR3 ends; the end is completed using the germline J gene. This chain connects TRBV7-9 to TRBJ2-7, with D tentatively TRBD1 (6 bases). V lost 3 bases and J lost 2, with 11 bases in between. CDR1 SEHNR and CDR2 FQNEAQ come from the germline V gene (reference sequence). The CDR3 runs 14 residues. CDR3: CASSLQGSAYEQYF. Partial CDR3 DNA: TGTGCCAGCAGCTTGCAGGGGTCGGCCTACGAG.

This clone was recorded at least ten times. The sequence runs out 3 residues before the end of the CDR3; the remainder is reconstructed from the germline J gene. This rearrangement joins TRBV19 to TRBJ1-6; D gene ambiguous. CDR1 is LNHDA and CDR2 is SQIVND in the germline V gene (reference sequence). V dropped 2 bases and J dropped 6 bases, with 11 bases sitting between them. The CDR3 consists of 15 residues. The covered CDR3 bases are TGTGCCAGTAGTATAAACCGGGTTTCTAATTCACCC. This sequence encodes CASSINRVSNSP. The whole CDR3 sequence is CASSINRVSNSPLHF.

This clone appeared many times. The CDR3 goes on 3 residues after the read ends, and that part is filled in from the germline J gene. The chain joins TRBV19 to TRBJ2-1, with 10 bases that match TRBD2. Trimming cost V 5 bases and J 8 bases; bases outside gene matches: 9. Germline values: CDR1 LNHDA, CDR2 SQIVND (reference sequence). The CDR3 is made up of 15 amino acids. CDR3 in amino acids: CASSGVASGSYEQFF. Incomplete CDR3 DNA: TGTGCCAGTAGTGGTGTCGCTAGCGGGAGTTATGAG.

This clone occurred a few times. Read sequence stops 3 residues before the CDR3 end, and the germline J gene provides the missing end. The genes are TRBV7-3 and TRBJ2-1; perhaps TRBD2 as D (6 bases). Trimming left V 7 bases short and J 8 bases short, with 15 bases between. CDR1 is SGHTA and CDR2 is FQGTGA in the germline V gene. The CDR3 spans 13 residues. The CDR3 protein is CASKTSGGDEQFF. The part of the CDR3 DNA that was read is TGTGCCAGCAAGACTAGTGGAGGTGATGAG.

This clone was recorded a few times. This sample includes further DNA sequences coding for the same CDR3. The CDR3 sequence is CASSFGSYRSTGYTF. The CDR3 bases that were read are TGTGCCAGCAGCTTTGGGTCCTACAGGTCGACCGGC. This chain joins TRBV5-6 and TRBJ1-2, with TRBD1 as a possible D gene (5 bases). The read gets to within 3 residues of the CDR3 end, and the germline J gene fills in the rest. The germline CDR1 and CDR2 sequences are SGHDT and YYEEEE. The CDR3 is made up of 15 amino acids.

This clone was found many times. The read ends 3 residues before the CDR3 terminus; that terminus is restored from the germline J gene. The rearrangement links TRBV29-1 to TRBJ2-4, with a possible D match to TRBD1 (6 bases). CDR3 length equals 14 residues. The V and J ends lost 2 bases and 8 bases respectively, with 16 bases between them. Germline loops: CDR1 SQVTM, CDR2 ANQGSEA. The CDR3 DNA, read in part, is TGCAGCGTTGAAAAGGGCGGTGGGGGCGACATT. This gives the protein CSVEKGGGGDI. The CDR3 in its entirety is CSVEKGGGGDIQYF.

In this sample, this clone turned up many times. The CDR3 end falls 3 residues outside the read, so it is completed with the germline J gene. The J gene is TRBJ2-3, the V gene TRBV20-1, with 9 bases matching TRBD2. Germline V CDR1 and CDR2: DFQATT, SNEGSKA (reference sequence). The ends lost 0 bases at V and 5 bases at J; junction bases unmatched: 6. The CDR3 has 15 residues. CDR3 DNA, as far as it was read: TGCAGTGCTAGAGATCTGGCTAGCGGGATAGATACG. This sequence encodes CSARDLASGIDT. In full, the CDR3 is CSARDLASGIDTQYF.

This clone has ten or more counts. The CDR3 is cut off 3 residues early in the read; its end comes from the germline J gene. This rearrangement joins TRBV7-2 to TRBJ2-7, with 7 bases identical to TRBD2. The germline V gene has CDR1 SGHTA and CDR2 FQGNSA. The CDR3 has 15 residues. V lost 4 bases and J lost 0; bases outside the gene matches: 6. The CDR3 protein is CASSSMSGTSYEQYF. The CDR3 DNA, read in part, is TGTGCCAGCAGCTCGATGAGCGGGACCTCCTACGAG.

The table lists this clone with many counts. From the germline J gene comes the end of the CDR3, since the read stops 3 residues before it. The V gene is TRBV18, the J gene TRBJ2-1, with 11 bases that match TRBD2. The CDR3 loop spans 16 amino acids. From germline, CDR1 is KGHSH and CDR2 LQKENI. With V trimmed by 6 bases and J by 1 base, 5 bases remained unmatched. The CDR3 bases that were read are TGTGCCAGCTCTCAGGGACTAGCGGCTTCCTACAATGAG. The encoded protein is CASSQGLAASYNE. Given in full, the CDR3 is CASSQGLAASYNEQFF.

This clone was observed a few times. A junction end diverges from the germline sequence, so it may reflect a read error. Read sequence stops 3 residues before the CDR3 end, and the germline J gene provides the missing end. The sample holds other DNA sequences that translate to the same CDR3. The chain carries TRBV19 and TRBJ1-1, with 7 bases that match TRBD1. Per the germline V gene, CDR1 is LNHDA and CDR2 is SQIVND (reference sequence). CDR3 length equals 17 residues. CDR3 DNA (partial): TGCGCCAGTAGTAGGTCCCGGACAGGCGGCGAAAACACTGAA. The encoded protein is CASSRSRTGGENTE. The entire CDR3 sequence reads CASSRSRTGGENTEAFF.

Only a few counts were recorded for this clone. Read coverage stops 3 residues before the CDR3 terminus; the germline J gene supplies the remainder. The rearrangement links TRBV7-9 to TRBJ1-4; D might be TRBD1 (5 bases). This CDR3 spans 15 amino acids. V shed 5 bases and J shed 5 bases, with 15 bases lying between them. The germline CDR1 and CDR2 sequences are SEHNR and FQNEAQ (reference sequence). CDR3 DNA (partial): TGTGCCAGCAGCCCGGGACGGGGGGGGAATGAAAAA. Protein product: CASSPGRGGNEK. The full-length CDR3 reads as CASSPGRGGNEKLFF.

This clone came up many times. The CDR3 end is not reached by the read, which stops 3 residues before it; the germline J gene fills it in. This chain connects TRBV5-1 to TRBJ2-5, with 12 bases fitting TRBD2. Germline V gene lookup returns CDR1 SGHRS and CDR2 YFSETQ. V lost 1 base and J lost 3; bases outside the gene matches: 4. This CDR3 contains 16 residues. CDR3 region: CASSLLLAGGKETQYF. The CDR3 DNA, read in part, is TGCGCCAGCAGCTTGCTACTAGCGGGAGGTAAAGAGACC.

This clone was observed many times. The read ends 3 residues early relative to the CDR3; the germline J gene fills the gap. The chain couples TRBV19 to TRBJ1-2, with 10 nucleotides matching TRBD1. This CDR3 is 13 amino acids long. V lost 6 bases, J lost 6 bases, and 4 bases stayed unmatched. Germline CDR1 reads LNHDA; CDR2 reads SQIVND (reference sequence). CDR3 residues: CASRGQGLNGYTF. CDR3 DNA (partial): TGTGCCAGTAGGGGACAGGGGTTGAATGGC. The whole variable domain, filled in from reference TRBV19 and TRBJ1-2, reads DGGITQSPKYLFRKEGQNVTLSCEQNLNHDAMYWYRQDPGQGLRLIYYSQIVNDFQKGDIAEGYSVSREKKESFPLTVTSAQKNPTAFYLCASRGQGLNGYTFGSGTRLTVV.

This clone appeared a few times. The read is 3 residues too short to cover the CDR3 end, so that end is filled in from the germline J gene. The chain links TRBV11-2 to TRBJ2-3; D could derive from TRBD1 or TRBD2 (5 bases each). V lost 7 bases to trimming and J lost 2 bases, with 16 bases between them. The CDR3 spans 15 residues. Germline assignment: CDR1 SGHAT and CDR2 FQNNGV. The part of the CDR3 DNA that was read is TGTGCCAGCACTATAAGGGGAGTCTACACAGATACG. Protein product: CASTIRGVYTDT. The CDR3 in full is CASTIRGVYTDTQYF.

This clone appeared many times. The CDR3 goes on 3 residues after the read ends, and that part is filled in from the germline J gene. The rearrangement uses TRBV14 and TRBJ2-7; D possibly corresponds to TRBD1 (6 bases). Germline CDR1 SGHDN, CDR2 FVKESK. The CDR3 runs 14 residues. Trimming left V 3 bases short and J 5 bases short, with 14 bases between. The DNA read from the CDR3 is TGTGCCAGCAGCCATCCCGGACAGTTCCACGAG. It translates to CASSHPGQFHE. The whole CDR3 protein reads CASSHPGQFHEQYF.

This clone has a count of ten or more. The CDR3 is CASSKSSGTGLMNTEAFF. CDR3 bases read: TGTGCCAGCAGCAAAAGCTCAGGGACAGGACTCATGAACACTGAA. The chain employs TRBV13 and TRBJ1-1; 8 bases agree with TRBD1. The observed sequence ends 3 residues before the CDR3 terminus, with the missing tail filled in from the germline J gene. This CDR3 is 18 amino acids long. Germline CDR1 reads PRHDT; CDR2 reads FYEKMQ (reference sequence). The junction had 14 bases not matched to a gene; V was cut back by 5 bases and J by 0 bases.

There are many counts of this clone. The CDR3 end is not reached by the read, which stops 3 residues before it; the germline J gene fills it in. The gene calls are TRBV6-4 and TRBJ2-1, with unresolved D. Deletions cut 4 bases from V and 6 bases from J, with 10 bases between. The germline CDR1 and CDR2 sequences are MRHNA and SNTAGT. The CDR3 is 13 amino acids. CDR3 residues: CASSASDSNEQFF. Partial CDR3 DNA: TGTGCCAGCAGTGCCTCAGACTCCAATGAG.

This clone has a count of ten or more. The CDR3 end lies 3 residues beyond the end of the read and is filled in from the germline J gene. The gene calls are TRBV4-1 and TRBJ2-3, with 11 bases that match TRBD2. The V gene end was trimmed by 5 bases and the J gene end by 6 bases; junction bases not matched to a gene: 10. This CDR3 region has 16 residues. Looked up from germline, CDR1 is MGHRA and CDR2 is YSYEKL. The part of the CDR3 DNA that was read is TGCGCCAGCAGCGCCCAGCCTAGCGGGAGGCGGGATACG. Protein: CASSAQPSGRRDT. The full CDR3 sequence reads CASSAQPSGRRDTQYF.